The 15 T cell receptor beta chains below were found in one sample sequenced in a study of identical twins. TCRdb called the 5' RACE reads again in MiXCR, with one record for every CDR3 protein. The sample records under 900,000 distinct CDR3 sequences, approximately 18% being singletons. These data were also filed under a second study, of T cells expressing NK-cell markers.

Sequenced input: PBMCs. These receptors were collected from a young woman in good health.

This chain uses TRBV20-1 with TRBJ2-1, with 7 bases aligning to TRBD2. The V gene end was trimmed by 6 bases and the J gene end by 6 bases; junction bases not matched to a gene: 8. Per germline, CDR1 DFQATT and CDR2 SNEGSKA (reference sequence). The CDR3 consists of 13 residues. This CDR3 reads CSATGGLVNEQFF. The CDR3 DNA reads TGCAGTGCCACGGGGGGTCTAGTCAATGAGCAGTTCTTC.

The rearrangement joins TRBV20-1 to TRBJ2-7; TRBD2 matches 10 bases. V was clipped by 3 bases and J by 2 bases; unmatched bases: 4. The CDR3 has 14 amino acids. From germline, CDR1 is DFQATT and CDR2 SNEGSKA (reference sequence). The chain's CDR3 is CSASPLAGAYEQYF. CDR3 coding DNA: TGCAGTGCTAGCCCCCTAGCGGGGGCCTACGAGCAGTACTTC.

This clonotype was observed a handful of times. The V gene is TRBV2, the J gene TRBJ2-5; D is perhaps TRBD1 (5 bases). Trimming stripped 7 bases from V and 2 bases from J, with 14 bases between. Germline-derived CDR1 and CDR2 are SNHLY and FYNNEI. The CDR3 contains 14 residues. The CDR3: CASNTQARQETQYF. CDR3 nucleotide sequence: TGTGCCAGCAATACACAGGCACGACAAGAGACCCAGTACTTC.

This chain joins TRBV6-2 or TRBV6-3 and TRBJ2-4; perhaps TRBD2 as D (5 bases). The V end lost 4 bases, the J end lost 0 bases, and 10 bases lay between the germline ends. This CDR3 spans 15 amino acids. Per the germline V gene, CDR1 is MNHEY and CDR2 is SVGEGT. The CDR3 sequence: CASSSRLLAKNIQYF. CDR3 sequence (DNA): TGTGCCAGCAGTTCCCGACTACTAGCCAAAAACATTCAGTACTTC.

The J gene is TRBJ2-7, the V gene TRBV18; TRBD1 or TRBD2 may be the D gene (8 bases each). This CDR3 has 17 residues. The germline gives CDR1 KGHSH, CDR2 LQKENI. V lost 1 base and J 2 bases, leaving 18 bases between the germline ends. CDR3 bases: TGTGCCAGCTCACCACGCGGGGGGACAGGCTTCACCTACGAGCAGTACTTC. Translation gives CASSPRGGTGFTYEQYF.

This clonotype was recorded a few times. This sequence joins TRBV20-1 and TRBJ1-3; D possibly corresponds to TRBD1 (6 bases). Germline loops: CDR1 DFQATT, CDR2 SNEGSKA (reference sequence). Deletions cut 3 bases from V and 2 bases from J, with 17 bases between. The CDR3 has 16 residues. CDR3 nucleotides: TGCAGTGCTAGGGATTCCGGGACAAGGGCTGGAAACACCATATATTTT. Translating gives CSARDSGTRAGNTIYF.

The chain combines TRBV5-5 with TRBJ2-5; 7 nucleotides match TRBD2. The CDR3 loop spans 15 amino acids. The V gene's germline CDR1 is SGHKS and CDR2 YYEKEE (reference sequence). V dropped 3 bases and J dropped 4; count of bases not matched to a gene: 9. This chain's CDR3 is CASSWAGVVGETQYF. DNA of the CDR3: TGTGCCAGCAGCTGGGCGGGGGTGGTTGGAGAGACCCAGTACTTC.

This clonotype has a count of ten or more. V is TRBV6-5 and J is TRBJ1-2; the D is unclear. The germline gives CDR1 MNHEY, CDR2 SVGAGI. V lost 6 bases, J lost 8 bases, and 10 bases lay in between. This CDR3 region has 11 residues. CDR3 sequence reads: CASSGGRGYTF. CDR3 nucleotides: TGTGCCAGCAGCGGAGGTCGGGGCTACACCTTC.

This clonotype was seen a few times. The J gene is TRBJ2-3, the V gene TRBV20-1; 8 bases are a match to TRBD2. This CDR3 region has 14 residues. CDR1 DFQATT and CDR2 SNEGSKA come from the germline V gene (reference sequence). The junction had 10 bases not matched to a gene; V was cut back by 6 bases and J by 5 bases. For the CDR3, the DNA is TGCAGTGCAATTAGCGGGATGGGGGGAGATACGCAGTATTTT. It translates to CSAISGMGGDTQYF.

The chain recombines TRBV2 with TRBJ1-2, with D uncertain. The germline CDR1 and CDR2 sequences are SNHLY and FYNNEI. The CDR3 is 12 residues long. V was clipped by 3 bases and J by 4 bases, with 6 bases between them. CDR3 sequence (DNA): TGTGCCAGCAGTGACGGAACCTATGGCTACACCTTC. This encodes CASSDGTYGYTF.

The CDR3, as DNA: TGTGCCAGCAGTAACCTAGCGGGAGCGGGTGAGCAGTACTTC. It is translated as CASSNLAGAGEQYF. V is TRBV2 and J is TRBJ2-7; TRBD2 matches 10 bases. The germline V gene encodes CDR1 SNHLY and CDR2 FYNNEI. The V segment lost 5 bases and the J segment 7 bases; nucleotides outside the gene matches: 8. This CDR3 has 14 amino acids.

The J gene is TRBJ2-1, the V gene TRBV7-9; a possible D gene is TRBD2 (6 bases). This CDR3 is built from 16 residues. CDR1 and CDR2 (germline): SEHNR, FQNEAQ (reference sequence). Trimming pared 1 base from V and 2 bases from J, leaving 12 bases between. The chain's CDR3 is CASSLGRGGPYNEQFF. The DNA for the CDR3 is TGTGCCAGCAGCTTAGGGCGGGGAGGCCCCTACAATGAGCAGTTCTTC. The whole variable domain, remainder taken from reference TRBV7-9 and TRBJ2-1, is DTGVSQNPRHKITKRGQNVTFRCDPISEHNRLYWYRQTLGQGPEFLTYFQNEAQLEKSRLLSDRFSAERPKGSFSTLEIQRTEQGDSAMYLCASSLGRGGPYNEQFFGPGTRLTVL.

This clonotype was observed a few times. The chain uses TRBV7-2 and TRBJ2-1, with D uncertain. V was cut by 0 bases and J by 8 bases, with 14 bases left in between. The CDR3 totals 15 residues. Germline CDR1 SGHTA, CDR2 FQGNSA. The CDR3, as DNA: TGTGCCAGCAGCTTAGCCTACTATTCTAGGGATGAGCAGTTCTTC. Translation gives CASSLAYYSRDEQFF.

The rearrangement joins TRBV11-3 to TRBJ1-2; no clear D gene. The V end was cut by 7 bases, the J end by 2 bases, with 11 bases between. Germline loops: CDR1 SGHNT, CDR2 YENEEA. This CDR3 spans 13 amino acids. The CDR3 region has the DNA TGTGCCAGCACCCTCGGTTGGAACTATGGCTACACCTTC. It yields the protein CASTLGWNYGYTF.

The J gene is TRBJ2-5, the V gene TRBV11-2; D may be TRBD2 (6 bases). Deletions cut 4 bases from V and 6 bases from J, with 24 bases between. Germline loops: CDR1 SGHAT, CDR2 FQNNGV. The CDR3 sequence is 17 residues long. For the CDR3, the DNA is TGTGCCAGCAGCTCCCTTGGTCGGAGGGTGTTCTCAAAGACCCAGTACTTC. This sequence encodes CASSSLGRRVFSKTQYF.